This TCR beta chain was profiled in a study of shared clonotypes between healthy human individuals. Looking at the study overall: Each donor's CD8 memory used one plate, CD8 naive two, each CD4 subset three.

Sorted subsets were amplified in replicate PCRs using 200 ng DNA, about 30,000 T cell genomes. Clones were read by immunoSEQ multiplex PCR, and TCRdb kept only the in-frame ones, dropping some. This table holds under 2,500,000 clones, approximately 94% found once. V was pared by 9 bases and J by 2 bases, with 17 bases between. The CDR3 is 14 amino acids. The germline gives CDR1 SGHTA, CDR2 FQGNSA. Study findings and constraints: Generally, naive subsets (rather than memory subsets) showed larger estimated richness.

Comment on this clone: Its antigen is undetermined.

The TCR comes from a man between 18 and 35 years old in good health. The genes are TRBV7-2 and TRBJ2-7; D is ambiguous. Sequenced input: naive CD4+ T cells sorted from blood. Noted subset: CD45RA+ positively selected. This CDR3 reads CASQLTGVTYEQYF. The CDR3 nucleotides are TGTGCCAGTCAGCTCACGGGTGTTACCTACGAGCAGTACTTC.